The text below deals with one T cell receptor (beta chain). What it binds is not known. V was clipped by 2 bases and J by 3 bases; unmatched bases: 11. The CDR3 is made up of 19 amino acids. The germline V gene has CDR1 SGHTA and CDR2 FQGTGA. This entry comes from a study of cytomegalovirus exposure and HLA in healthy donors. Points from the study as a whole: Evidence from a later analysis indicated that most CMV-associated TCR beta chains looked HLA-restricted. Certain sequence variants were highly shared and formed a cluster, and this cluster was likely a sequencing artifact.

The PCR ran on 60 Vbeta and 13 Jbeta primers. Method: immunoSEQ multiplex PCR; TCRdb's copy keeps in-frame clones and lacks some. The table shows some 130,000 clones, with 74% occurring only once. The chain has TRBV7-3 and TRBJ2-2; 11 nucleotides match TRBD2. The sequencing sample was made of PBMCs. The origin of this receptor is a male donor in good health and CMV-seronegative. In nucleotides, the CDR3 is TGTGCCAGCAGCTTAGGTGACACTAGCGGGAGCAAGGACACCGGGGAGCTGTTTTTT. Its protein is CASSLGDTSGSKDTGELFF.